The present T cell receptor beta chain was sequenced within a study of T cell responses to AZD1222 COVID-19 vaccine. Trimming stripped 4 bases from V and 0 bases from J, with 12 bases between. The CDR3 sequence is 15 residues long. Germline V gene sequence: CDR1 LNHDA, CDR2 SQIVND (reference sequence). Sequencing used immunoSEQ multiplex PCR; TCRdb keeps in-frame clones, though not all of them. The sample has about 120,000 clones; over 75% are singletons. The chain has TRBV19 and TRBJ1-1, with no clear D. The origin of this receptor is an adult in good health. The sequencing here drew on peripheral blood, taken on day 0 of MenACWY control vaccination. This CDR3 reads CASSRGNLMNTEAFF. CDR3 in DNA: TGTGCCAGTAGTAGAGGTAATCTAATGAACACTGAAGCTTTCTTT.